The sequence of this TCR beta chain was determined in a study of Ad26.COV2.S vaccination and SARS-CoV-2 variants. Overall study context: Enrollment placed the donor in the COV1001 Ad26.COV2.S trial arm. Ad26.COV2.S was injected intramuscularly once or twice, 56 days apart.

Germline V gene data show CDR1 as SGHTA and CDR2 as FQGTGA. The CDR3 has 15 amino acids. V lost 5 bases and J lost 0; bases outside the gene matches: 3. Treatment noted: around 19 received Ad26.COV2.S at low or high dose, single or two shots; roughly five received placebo; per-sample allocation not given. Sampling was performed 63 days after the first vaccine or placebo injection. Assay used: immunoSEQ multiplex PCR; TCRdb lists only in-frame clones, some missing. The table shows approximately 500,000 clones, with roughly nine tenths occurring only once. A single count supports this clone. This CDR3 is also generated by other DNA sequences in the sample.

Sequenced here: peripheral blood, sampled in a trial of Ad26.COV2.S vaccine versus placebo. The sequence was collected from a person aged 18 to 65 who received the Ad26.COV2.S COVID-19 vaccine or a placebo. This chain joins TRBV7-3 and TRBJ2-3; 9 bases align to TRBD2. CDR3 sequence: CASSPTSGSTDTQYF. CDR3 bases: TGTGCCAGCAGCCCGACTAGCGGAAGCACAGATACGCAGTATTTT.